This TCR beta chain was identified during a study of blood T cell repertoires in COVID-19. About the research overall: Sites across the United States, Italy and Spain contributed samples from acute and convalescent COVID-19.

Patients of the Seattle cohort, enrolled during active infection, were followed longitudinally. Germline CDR1 SGHTA, CDR2 FQGNSA. V dropped 5 bases and J dropped 5 bases, with 24 bases sitting between them. This CDR3 comprises 17 residues. In the study's own analysis: Quantification of nucleated cells was approximated via reference gene primer amplification. Only in-frame clones appear in the TCRdb table, and some are missing; sequencing was by immunoSEQ multiplex PCR. Clone size and the V and J calls come from that table; the DNA yielded D and trimming. The table shows fewer than 300,000 clones, with 70% to 90% occurring only once. This clone turned up a few times.

The sample comprised peripheral blood. This chain joins TRBV7-2 and TRBJ2-5; D perhaps matches TRBD2 (5 bases). The clonotype was recovered from a woman younger than 45 with COVID-19, enrolled during active disease. The CDR3, as DNA: TGTGCCAGCAGCCCCCGCCCGAGGGCTGCCTTTGGGGAGACCCAGTACTTC. Encoded protein: CASSPRPRAAFGETQYF.